One T cell receptor beta chain is described in this entry. The antigen remains unidentified. Germline V gene data show CDR1 as SGDLS and CDR2 as YYNGEE. CDR3 size: 15 residues. Trimming removed 4 bases from V and 4 bases from J, with 14 bases in between. The data were produced by immunoSEQ multiplex PCR, yet TCRdb's version contains in-frame clones alone and is incomplete. The data hold fewer than 35,000 clones, with about four fifths observed a single time. The source of the sample is a study of T cells in narcolepsy. Study information: Enrolled donors included narcolepsy type 1 or type 2 patients and healthy controls. The study's findings and limits: Autoreactive clonotypes reportedly recurred in blood of same and different patients, not controls.

The chain combines TRBV9 with TRBJ2-2, with a possible D match to TRBD2 (6 bases). The TCR originated in a human donor with narcolepsy. The sample taken for sequencing was CD45RA- memory CD4+ T cells from PBMCs. CDR3 amino acids: CASSFAGIVTGELFF. CDR3 bases: TGTGCCAGCAGCTTTGCGGGGATAGTCACCGGGGAGCTGTTTTTT.